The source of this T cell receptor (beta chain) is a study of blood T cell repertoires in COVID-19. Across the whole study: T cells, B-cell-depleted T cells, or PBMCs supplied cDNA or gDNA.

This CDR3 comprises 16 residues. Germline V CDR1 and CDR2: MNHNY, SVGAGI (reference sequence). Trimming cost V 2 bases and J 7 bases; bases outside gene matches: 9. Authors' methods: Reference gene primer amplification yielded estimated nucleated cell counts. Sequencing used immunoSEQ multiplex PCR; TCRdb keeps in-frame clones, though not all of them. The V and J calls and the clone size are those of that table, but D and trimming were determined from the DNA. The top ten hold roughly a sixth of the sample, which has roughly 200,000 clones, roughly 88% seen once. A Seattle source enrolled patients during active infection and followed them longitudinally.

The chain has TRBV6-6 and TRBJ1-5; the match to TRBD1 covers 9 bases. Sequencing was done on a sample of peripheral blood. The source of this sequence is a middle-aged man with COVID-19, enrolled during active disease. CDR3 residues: CASSYGGTGRFQPQHF. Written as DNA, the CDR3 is TGTGCCAGCAGTTACGGTGGGACAGGGCGCTTCCAGCCCCAGCATTTT.